This is a list of T cell receptor beta chains from one sample in a study of shared clonotypes between healthy human individuals. Data came from immunoSEQ multiplex PCR; TCRdb stores just in-frame clones and leaves some out. The sample holds around 1.6 million clones, nearly 99% seen once. Sample: naive CD4+ T cells sorted from blood. All receptors come from a man under 40 in good health. Both conserved end residues are part of each CDR3. D genes are given only for firm matches. Size values are once, few and many counts, or a class for expanded clones, and some rows have none.

abundance	v_gene	j_gene	d_gene	CDR3aa	CDR3nt
NA	TRBV5-1	TRBJ2-1	TRBD2	CASSLGRGEGYNEQFF	TGCGCCAGCAGCTTGGGTCGCGGGGAGGGCTACAATGAGCAGTTCTTC
NA	TRBV5-6	TRBJ2-2	TRBD2	CASSLGLANTGELFF	TGTGCCAGCAGCCTGGGACTAGCGAACACCGGGGAGCTGTTTTTT
NA	TRBV7-9	TRBJ1-6	NA	CASSSRTGTTDSPLHF	TGTGCCAGCAGCTCCAGAACCGGGACAACGGACTCACCCCTCCACTTT
NA	TRBV5-4	TRBJ2-3	NA	CASSLPQSTDTQYF	TGTGCCAGCAGCCTGCCCCAAAGCACAGATACGCAGTATTTT
once	TRBV5-5	TRBJ1-4	TRBD1	CASSPGQNLNEKLFF	TGTGCCAGCAGCCCGGGACAGAACCTTAATGAAAAACTGTTTTTT
NA	TRBV7-2	TRBJ1-1	NA	CASSLVGGAGTEAFF	TGTGCCAGCAGCTTAGTCGGGGGCGCCGGCACTGAAGCTTTCTTT
NA	TRBV4-1	TRBJ2-2	TRBD2	CASSLLAGEGTGELFF	TGCGCCAGCAGCCTGCTAGCGGGAGAAGGCACCGGGGAGCTGTTTTTT
NA	TRBV7-7	TRBJ2-5	TRBD1	CASSPRDRGRPHQYF	TGTGCCAGCAGCCCCCGGGACAGGGGGCGACCCCACCAGTACTTC
NA	TRBV5-4	TRBJ2-7	NA	CASSLGTATYEQYF	TGTGCCAGCAGCCTCGGGACCGCTACCTACGAGCAGTACTTC
NA	TRBV5-1	TRBJ1-1	NA	CASSSQTATNTEAFF	TGCGCCAGCAGCTCACAGACAGCTACGAACACTGAAGCTTTCTTT
NA	TRBV5-4	TRBJ2-1	TRBD2	CASSGKGSGGSSSSYNEQFF	TGTGCCAGCAGCGGAAAAGGATCGGGAGGGTCATCTAGCTCCTACAATGAGCAGTTCTTC